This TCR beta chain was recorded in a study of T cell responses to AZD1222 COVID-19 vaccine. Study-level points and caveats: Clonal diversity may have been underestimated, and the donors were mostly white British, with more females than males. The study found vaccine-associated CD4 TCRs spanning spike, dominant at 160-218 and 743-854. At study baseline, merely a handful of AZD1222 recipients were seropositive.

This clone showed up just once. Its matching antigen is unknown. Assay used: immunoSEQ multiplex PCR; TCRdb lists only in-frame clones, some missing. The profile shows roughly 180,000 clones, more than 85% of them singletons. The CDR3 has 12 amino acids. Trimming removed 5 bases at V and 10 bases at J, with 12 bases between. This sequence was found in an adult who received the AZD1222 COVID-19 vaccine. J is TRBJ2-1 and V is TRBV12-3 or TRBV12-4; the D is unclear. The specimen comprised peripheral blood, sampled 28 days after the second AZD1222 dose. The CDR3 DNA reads TGTGCCAGCAGTCCTGAGGTAGGAGAGCAGTTCTTC. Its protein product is CASSPEVGEQFF.